This T cell receptor beta chain was identified in a study of shared clonotypes between healthy human individuals. Background on the study: For every donor, three CD4 naive, three CD4 memory, two CD8 naive and one CD8 memory plates were used. Points from the study as a whole: Among the subsets, naive ones generally showed larger estimated richness than memory ones. Donor clonotype sharing was expected to depend on sequencing depth.

Remarks on this clone: Antigen: not known.

The investigators split CD4+ cells into a CD45RA+ naive subset and a CD45RA-negative memory subset. Using immunoSEQ multiplex PCR, the repertoire was profiled, and TCRdb retains in-frame clones only, with some absent. The top ten hold approximately 1% of the sample, which has over 1.4 million clones, around 95% seen once. Sequenced material: naive CD4+ T cells sorted from blood. Sample subset: CD45RA+ positively selected. This receptor was identified in a man aged 25-45 years in good health.

In DNA form, the CDR3 reads TGTGCCAGCCAGTCCGGGGGAAACATTCAGTACTTC. Its translation: CASQSGGNIQYF. The V call is TRBV11-2, the J call TRBJ2-4; TRBD2 might be the D (6 bases). Per the germline V gene, CDR1 is SGHAT and CDR2 is FQNNGV. Trimming took off 8 bases at V and 6 bases at J, with 11 bases between the two ends. The CDR3 is 12 residues long.